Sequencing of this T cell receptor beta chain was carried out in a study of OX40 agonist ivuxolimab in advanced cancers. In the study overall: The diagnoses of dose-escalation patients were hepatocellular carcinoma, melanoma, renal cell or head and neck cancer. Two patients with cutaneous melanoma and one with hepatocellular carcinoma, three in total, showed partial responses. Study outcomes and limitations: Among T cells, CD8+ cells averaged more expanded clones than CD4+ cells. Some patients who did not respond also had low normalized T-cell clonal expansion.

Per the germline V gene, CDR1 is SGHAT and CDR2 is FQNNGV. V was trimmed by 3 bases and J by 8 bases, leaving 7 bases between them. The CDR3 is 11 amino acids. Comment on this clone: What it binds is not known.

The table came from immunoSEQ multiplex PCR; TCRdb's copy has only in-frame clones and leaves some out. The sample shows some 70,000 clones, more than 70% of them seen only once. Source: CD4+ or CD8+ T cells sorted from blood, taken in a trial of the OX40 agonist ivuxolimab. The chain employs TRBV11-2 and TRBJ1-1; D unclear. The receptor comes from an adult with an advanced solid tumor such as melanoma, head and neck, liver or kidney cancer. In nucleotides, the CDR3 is TGTGCCAGCAGCTTTGGGTCCGAAGCTTTCTTT. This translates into CASSFGSEAFF.